The 19 T cell receptor beta chains reported below all come from one sample, sequenced in a study of blood T cell repertoires in COVID-19. The protocol was immunoSEQ multiplex PCR, while the TCRdb copy is restricted to in-frame clones and leaves out a portion. The repertoire holds over 400,000 clones, around nine tenths seen once, with under 8.5% in the top ten. The sample was peripheral blood. Source of these receptors: a woman between 50 and 59 years old with COVID-19, enrolled during active disease.

V gene TRBV19 combines with J gene TRBJ1-2; 9 positions match TRBD1. The CDR3 length is 15 residues. The V and J ends lost 3 bases and 2 bases, in that order; junction bases with no gene match: 4. Looked up from germline, CDR1 is LNHDA and CDR2 is SQIVND (reference sequence). Here the CDR3 reads CASSITGTGNYGYTF. The CDR3 DNA is TGTGCCAGTAGTATTACCGGGACAGGGAACTATGGCTACACCTTC.

The rearrangement uses TRBV5-1 and TRBJ2-7, with 7 nucleotides matching TRBD2. Per germline, CDR1 SGHRS and CDR2 YFSETQ. V gave up 8 bases and J gave up 0 bases; unmatched junction bases: 11. This CDR3 region has 15 residues. CDR3 nucleotide sequence: TGCGCCAGTACCTTAGGGACTACCTCCTCCTACGAGCAGTACTTC. It is translated as CASTLGTTSSYEQYF.

The chain couples TRBV3-1 (or the pseudogene TRBV3-2) to TRBJ1-1, with TRBD1 as a possible D gene (5 bases). Deletions cut 2 bases from V and 7 bases from J, with 14 bases between. Germline V gene lookup returns CDR1 LGHDT and CDR2 YNNKEL (reference sequence). This CDR3 is built from 14 residues. DNA of the CDR3: TGTGCCAGCAGCCAAAGGGTGCAGGGCGGTGAAGCTTTCTTT. It is translated as CASSQRVQGGEAFF.

About this clone itself: This specimen includes other DNA sequences encoding the same CDR3. The chain links TRBV20-1 to TRBJ1-1; D remains ambiguous. The CDR3 sequence is 11 residues long. The V gene lost 5 bases and the J gene lost 2 bases, with 6 bases spanning the gap. Germline V gene lookup returns CDR1 DFQATT and CDR2 SNEGSKA (reference sequence). This CDR3 is CSAPSNTEAFF. CDR3 nucleotide sequence: TGCAGTGCTCCGAGTAACACTGAAGCTTTCTTT.

The rearrangement joins TRBV5-4 to TRBJ2-3; 7 nucleotides line up with TRBD2. V lost 3 bases to trimming and J lost 6 bases; unmatched junction nucleotides: 13. Germline-derived CDR1 and CDR2 are SGHNT and YYREEE (reference sequence). This CDR3 is 16 amino acids long. The CDR3 region is CASSYAGGAGLDTQYF. The CDR3 DNA reads as TGTGCCAGCAGCTATGCTGGGGGAGCGGGGTTGGATACGCAGTATTTT.

This chain links TRBV5-6 with TRBJ1-5; D unresolved. The germline V gene has CDR1 SGHDT and CDR2 YYEEEE. V was cut by 1 base and J by 0 bases, with 11 bases left in between. CDR3 length: 16 amino acids. Written as DNA, the CDR3 is TGTGCCAGCAGCTTGCAGGCGACCTATAGCAATCAGCCCCAGCATTTT. It encodes CASSLQATYSNQPQHF.

A few counts support this clone. The chain employs TRBV10-3 and TRBJ1-1; D gene ambiguous. The CDR3 runs 12 residues. V shed 0 bases and J shed 11 bases, with 10 bases lying between them. CDR1 is ENHRY, CDR2 SYGVKD, per germline. The CDR3 is CAISESGEWAFF. CDR3 in DNA: TGTGCCATCAGTGAGTCCGGGGAGTGGGCTTTCTTT.

The gene calls are TRBV6-5 and TRBJ1-2; a weak D match, TRBD1 (5 bases). The CDR3 totals 13 residues. V lost 8 bases and J lost 8, with 18 bases in between. CDR1 is MNHEY, CDR2 SVGAGI, per germline. The CDR3: CASGPDILWGYTF. CDR3 nucleotides: TGTGCCAGCGGCCCGGACATACTATGGGGCTACACCTTC.

V and J are TRBV6-5 and TRBJ1-2; 7 bases line up with TRBD1. The germline V gene encodes CDR1 MNHEY and CDR2 SVGAGI. Germline trimming cut 7 bases from V and 4 bases from J; bases unmatched to any gene: 9. The CDR3 extends over 14 amino acids. CDR3 in DNA: TGTGCCAGCATACAAGACAGGGCCATCTATGGCTACACCTTC. It encodes CASIQDRAIYGYTF.

The chain joins TRBV9 to TRBJ2-1; the match to TRBD2 covers 14 bases. V shed 0 bases and J 4 bases; nucleotides not matched to a gene: 6. Germline V gives CDR1 SGDLS, CDR2 YYNGEE. The CDR3 is 18 residues long. CDR3 coding DNA: TGTGCCAGCAGCGTAGGGACTAGCGGGGGGCCCTTTTACAATGAGCAGTTCTTC. Protein sequence: CASSVGTSGGPFYNEQFF.

This chain links TRBV10-3 with TRBJ1-4; D is perhaps TRBD1 (5 bases). V shed 0 bases and J shed 5 bases, with 7 bases lying between them. This CDR3 contains 14 residues. Germline-derived CDR1 and CDR2 are ENHRY and SYGVKD. CDR3: CAISESTENEKLFF. CDR3 in DNA: TGTGCCATCAGTGAGTCGACAGAGAATGAAAAACTGTTTTTT.

The chain combines TRBV11-2 with TRBJ2-1; 7 bases map to TRBD2. Per germline, CDR1 SGHAT and CDR2 FQNNGV. Trimming at V came to 4 bases and at J to 5 bases, leaving 11 bases not matched to a gene. The CDR3 extends over 16 amino acids. The CDR3 spells CASSSRAGRTNNEQFF. The CDR3 bases are TGTGCCAGCAGCTCCCGAGCGGGGAGAACTAACAATGAGCAGTTCTTC. The full variable domain, in which reference TRBV11-2 and TRBJ2-1 provide the parts outside the CDR3, is EAGVAQSPRYKIIEKRQSVAFWCNPISGHATLYWYQQILGQGPKLLIQFQNNGVVDDSQLPKDRFSAERLKGVDSTLKIQPAKLEDSAVYLCASSSRAGRTNNEQFFGPGTRLTVL.

The chain links TRBV6-1 to TRBJ1-4; possible D gene TRBD1, 5 bases. Germline V gives CDR1 MNHNS, CDR2 SASEGT. The CDR3 runs 12 residues. Trimming cost V 3 bases and J 11 bases, with 10 bases left between them. The CDR3 DNA reads TGTGCCAGCAGTGACCACAGGCCCAAACTGTTTTTT. Translated, it gives CASSDHRPKLFF.

In its sample, this clone was seen once. Within the sample, other DNA sequences also encode this same CDR3. This chain links TRBV30 with TRBJ1-6; TRBD1 agrees at 10 bases. With 3 bases clipped from V and 10 bases from J, the junction kept 3 bases outside the gene matches. The germline CDR1 and CDR2 sequences are GTSNPN and SVGIG (reference sequence). This CDR3 contains 13 residues. As DNA, the CDR3 is TGTGCCTGGAGGACGGGACAGGGGTCACCCCTCCACTTT. Its translation: CAWRTGQGSPLHF.

This clone has only one observation. The chain joins TRBV4-1 to TRBJ1-2, with D possibly being TRBD1 (5 bases). With 1 base removed from V and 2 bases from J, the gap between germline ends came to 11 bases. The CDR3 spans 15 residues. CDR1 is MGHRA and CDR2 is YSYEKL in the germline V gene. The CDR3 loop reads CASSQAVAGNYGYTF. In nucleotides, the CDR3 is TGCGCCAGCAGCCAAGCCGTGGCAGGGAACTATGGCTACACCTTC.

This clone came up once. This chain connects TRBV2 to TRBJ1-5; 7 bases are a match to TRBD1. Germline V gene data show CDR1 as SNHLY and CDR2 as FYNNEI. The CDR3 extends over 14 amino acids. With 4 bases clipped from V and 4 bases from J, the junction kept 4 bases outside the gene matches. The CDR3 loop reads CASSGLQGNQPQHF. In DNA, the CDR3 is TGTGCCAGCAGTGGACTACAGGGGAATCAGCCCCAGCATTTT.

V and J are TRBV7-9 and TRBJ2-7, with TRBD1 matching 8 bases. This CDR3 spans 14 amino acids. Germline trimming cut 3 bases from V and 5 bases from J; bases unmatched to any gene: 6. In germline, CDR1 is SEHNR, CDR2 FQNEAQ (reference sequence). The CDR3 loop reads CASSFTQGAHEQYF. Written as DNA, the CDR3 is TGTGCCAGCAGCTTTACTCAGGGGGCTCACGAGCAGTACTTC.

V usage is TRBV2 and J usage is TRBJ1-6, with D unresolved. The CDR3 sequence is 17 residues long. Germline V gene lookup returns CDR1 SNHLY and CDR2 FYNNEI. V lost 2 bases to trimming and J lost 0 bases, with 11 bases between them. CDR3 DNA: TGTGCCAGCAGTGAATTGTCAGTCAGCTCCTATAATTCACCCCTCCACTTT. Amino acids: CASSELSVSSYNSPLHF. The full variable domain, rest sourced from reference TRBV2 and TRBJ1-6, is EPEVTQTPSHQVTQMGQEVILRCVPISNHLYFYWYRQILGQKVEFLVSFYNNEISEKSEIFDDQFSVERPDGSNFTLKIRSTKLEDSAMYFCASSELSVSSYNSPLHFGNGTRLTVT.

The chain combines TRBV11-2 with TRBJ2-1, with D possibly TRBD2 on 6 matching bases. CDR3 length: 16 amino acids. Trimming shortened V by 4 bases and J by 5 bases, and 18 bases separated the two germline ends. The V gene's germline CDR1 is SGHAT and CDR2 FQNNGV. The CDR3, as DNA: TGTGCCAGCAGCTCGATCCGCGGGGAATGGGACAATGAGCAGTTCTTC. Amino acid sequence: CASSSIRGEWDNEQFF.